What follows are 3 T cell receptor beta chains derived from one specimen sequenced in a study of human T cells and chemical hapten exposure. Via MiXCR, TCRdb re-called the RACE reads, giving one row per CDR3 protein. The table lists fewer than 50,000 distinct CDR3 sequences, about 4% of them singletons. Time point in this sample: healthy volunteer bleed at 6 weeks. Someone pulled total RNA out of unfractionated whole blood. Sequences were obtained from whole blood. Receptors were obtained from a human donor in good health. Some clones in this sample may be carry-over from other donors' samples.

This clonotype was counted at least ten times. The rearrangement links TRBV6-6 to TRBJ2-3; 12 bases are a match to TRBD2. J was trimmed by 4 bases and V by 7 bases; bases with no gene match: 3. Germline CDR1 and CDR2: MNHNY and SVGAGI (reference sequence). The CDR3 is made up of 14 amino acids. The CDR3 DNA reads TGTGCCAGCAAGGCTAGCGGGAGGGCAGATACGCAGTATTTT. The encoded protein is CASKASGRADTQYF.

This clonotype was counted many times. CDR3 nucleotides: TGTGCCAGCAGTATCGCCGGGACGGATGAAAAACTGTTTTTT. It is translated as CASSIAGTDEKLFF. The chain carries TRBV6-1 and TRBJ1-4; TRBD1 might be the D (5 bases). In germline, CDR1 is MNHNS, CDR2 SASEGT. CDR3 length: 14 residues. Trimming pared 5 bases from V and 6 bases from J, leaving 13 bases between.

CDR3 coding DNA: TGTGCCACCAGTGATTGGGGCACTAGCACAGATACGCAGTATTTT. This codes for CATSDWGTSTDTQYF. The chain combines TRBV24-1 with TRBJ2-3; TRBD1 is a possible D gene (5 bases). Trimming removed 2 bases at V and 0 bases at J, with 8 bases between. The germline V gene has CDR1 KGHDR and CDR2 SFDVKD. The CDR3 runs 15 residues.